The 18 T cell receptor beta chains in this list originate from one sample, sequenced in a study of post-analysis software for immune sequencing data. Study-level findings and limits: TRBV segments more frequent in patients than in controls numbered roughly five and included TRBV5-6, TRBV5-1 and TRBV20-1.

These receptors have no identified antigens. Tagging with unique molecular identifiers was a feature of the TCR beta cDNA libraries. TCRdb reanalysed the PCR reads using MiXCR and keeps one entry per CDR3 protein. The data show under 900,000 distinct CDR3 sequences, 53% seen once. Input material: blood. The receptors were gathered from a girl between 10 and 17 years old with multiple sclerosis.

Regarding this clonotype: A much larger clone differs by one base, so this may be a read error. The chain carries TRBV20-1 and TRBJ1-6, with 9 bases aligning to TRBD1. Germline-derived CDR1 and CDR2 are DFQATT and SNEGSKA (reference sequence). The CDR3 loop spans 13 amino acids. The CDR3: CSARTGGGSPPHF. In nucleotides, the CDR3 is TGCAGTGCTAGGACAGGGGGAGGATCACCCCCCCACTTT.

The rearrangement uses TRBV20-1 and TRBJ1-4, with TRBD1 as a possible D gene (6 bases). Germline values: CDR1 DFQATT, CDR2 SNEGSKA (reference sequence). CDR3 length: 13 residues. Trimming left V 5 bases short and J 5 bases short, with 12 bases between. The CDR3 loop reads CSAPGAVNEKLFF. In DNA, the CDR3 is TGCAGTGCTCCAGGGGCCGTGAATGAAAAACTGTTTTTT.

This chain joins TRBV15 and TRBJ2-7; D ambiguous. Between the trimmed V and J ends, which lost 2 bases and 2 bases, there was a span of 4 bases. Germline CDR1 and CDR2: LNHNV and YYDKDF (reference sequence). The CDR3 has 12 residues. The CDR3 sequence is CATSRQTYEQYF. The CDR3 nucleotides are TGTGCCACCAGCAGACAGACCTACGAGCAGTACTTC. The full variable domain, completed using reference TRBV15 and TRBJ2-7, is DAMVIQNPRYQVTQFGKPVTLSCSQTLNHNVMYWYQQKSSQAPKLLFHYYDKDFNNEADTPDNFQSRRPNTSFCFLDIRSPGLGDTAMYLCATSRQTYEQYFGPGTRLTVT.

J is TRBJ2-5 and V is TRBV6-6; TRBD2 aligns across 8 bases. Germline values: CDR1 MNHNY, CDR2 SVGAGI (reference sequence). The CDR3 is 15 residues long. V lost 5 bases and J lost 5; bases outside the gene matches: 10. In nucleotides, the CDR3 is TGTGCCAGCAGTCGCAAGACGGGGGGGCTTGAGACCCAGTACTTC. This encodes CASSRKTGGLETQYF.

This chain links TRBV7-3 with TRBJ2-3; possibly TRBD2 for D (7 bases). The CDR3 spans 12 residues. Deletions cut 6 bases from V and 6 bases from J, with 10 bases between. The germline V gene encodes CDR1 SGHTA and CDR2 FQGTGA. The CDR3 bases are TGTGCCAGCAGGAAGGGGGGGGATACGCAGTATTTT. Protein: CASRKGGDTQYF.

The chain carries TRBV12-3 or TRBV12-4 and TRBJ1-4; 7 bases match TRBD1. This CDR3 spans 14 amino acids. V lost 7 bases to trimming and J lost 7 bases; unmatched junction nucleotides: 9. CDR3 protein: CASTYDRVVEKLFF. CDR3 nucleotides: TGTGCCAGCACCTATGACAGGGTTGTTGAAAAACTGTTTTTT.

This chain connects TRBV20-1 to TRBJ1-5; 7 bases match TRBD1. CDR1 and CDR2 (germline): DFQATT, SNEGSKA (reference sequence). With V trimmed by 4 bases and J by 6 bases, 6 bases remained unmatched. This CDR3 is built from 13 residues. The chain's CDR3 is CSAKGRGRQPQHF. CDR3 nucleotide sequence: TGCAGTGCTAAAGGGAGGGGGCGTCAGCCCCAGCATTTT.

This chain joins TRBV7-2 and TRBJ2-4, with 7 bases identical to TRBD1. The end of the DNA fits TRBJ2-7 better, so the J call may be wrong. The germline CDR1 and CDR2 sequences are SGHTA and FQGNSA. The CDR3 length is 16 residues. The CDR3 is CASSPRPGGTPYEQYF. CDR3 bases: TGTGCCAGCAGCCCCCGCCCAGGGGGAACCCCCTACGAGCAGTACTTC.

Regarding this clonotype: An end of the junction does not agree with germline; a read error may underlie this. This chain connects TRBV10-3 to TRBJ2-1, with 7 bases that match TRBD2. The CDR3 extends over 15 amino acids. Germline-derived CDR1 and CDR2 are ENHRY and SYGVKD. CDR3 DNA: TGCGCCGCATCATCGGGGGGAGACACCTACAATGAGCAGTTCTTC. Its protein product is CAASSGGDTYNEQFF.

The chain employs TRBV6-4 and TRBJ2-3; no clear D gene. CDR1 is MRHNA and CDR2 is SNTAGT in the germline V gene. The CDR3 runs to 15 residues. Trimming stripped 2 bases from V and 2 bases from J, with 11 bases between. Here the CDR3 reads CASSDAKEPTDTQYF. In nucleotides, the CDR3 is TGTGCCAGCAGTGACGCAAAGGAACCCACAGATACGCAGTATTTT.

This clonotype occurred a few times. The genes are TRBV7-6 and TRBJ2-1, with 9 bases lining up with TRBD2. This CDR3 contains 14 residues. With V trimmed by 10 bases and J by 8 bases, 12 bases remained unmatched. The germline gives CDR1 SGHVS, CDR2 FNYEAQ. CDR3 nucleotides: TGTGCCATGCGGGAGGGCCTCGGGGTTTATGAGCAGTTCTTC. It specifies CAMREGLGVYEQFF.

This clonotype occurred a few times. The gene calls are TRBV5-1 and TRBJ1-5; 7 bases are a match to TRBD1. With 0 bases clipped from V and 4 bases from J, the junction kept 7 bases outside the gene matches. The germline V gene has CDR1 SGHRS and CDR2 YFSETQ. The CDR3 is 16 amino acids. In nucleotides, the CDR3 is TGCGCCAGCAGCTTGGGTCTGAGACAGGGTAATCAGCCCCAGCATTTT. It encodes CASSLGLRQGNQPQHF.

This clonotype was recorded a few times. This rearrangement joins TRBV29-1 to TRBJ2-7; no clear D. Trimming left V 1 base short and J 5 bases short, with 9 bases between. The CDR3 covers 12 residues. Germline CDR1 and CDR2: SQVTM and ANQGSEA. CDR3 sequence (DNA): TGCAGCGTTGAAGGGGAAGGAGACGAGCAGTACTTC. This sequence encodes CSVEGEGDEQYF.

J is TRBJ2-7 and V is TRBV6-5; D not resolved. V gave up 6 bases and J gave up 0 bases, with 6 bases separating them. From germline, CDR1 is MNHEY and CDR2 SVGAGI. The CDR3 contains 12 residues. The CDR3 sequence is CASRAASYEQYF. The DNA of the CDR3 is TGTGCCAGCAGGGCTGCCTCCTACGAGCAGTACTTC.

The chain couples TRBV7-2 to TRBJ1-2; 7 nucleotides agree with TRBD1. Germline CDR1 SGHTA, CDR2 FQGNSA. This CDR3 has 15 amino acids. After removal of 1 base from V and 4 bases from J, the junction contained 6 bases not matched to a gene. The CDR3 region has the DNA TGTGCCAGCAGCTTAGGGAGGACAGGACGCTATGGCTACACCTTC. Protein product: CASSLGRTGRYGYTF.

This clonotype was seen a handful of times. The CDR3 coding sequence is TGTGCCAGCAGGTCCCGAGCGGGGTCCGGCACAGATACGCAGTATTTT. This sequence encodes CASRSRAGSGTDTQYF. The J gene is TRBJ2-3, the V gene TRBV7-8; 7 bases match TRBD2. Germline assignment: CDR1 SGHVS and CDR2 FQNEAQ. This CDR3 is built from 16 residues. V lost 6 bases and J lost 1; bases outside the gene matches: 10.

The chain joins TRBV20-1 to TRBJ2-4; D possibly corresponds to TRBD2 (5 bases). The germline V gene encodes CDR1 DFQATT and CDR2 SNEGSKA (reference sequence). Deletions cut 2 bases from V and 0 bases from J, with 17 bases between. The CDR3 extends over 17 amino acids. CDR3 sequence: CSARSRAGRIAKNIQYF. The DNA for the CDR3 is TGCAGTGCTAGATCGAGGGCGGGCAGAATAGCCAAAAACATTCAGTACTTC.

This clonotype appeared a few times. This chain connects TRBV6-6 to TRBJ2-7; D possibly corresponds to TRBD1 (6 bases). The CDR3 spans 14 residues. CDR1 is MNHNY, CDR2 SVGAGI, per germline (reference sequence). Between the trimmed V and J ends, which lost 4 bases and 2 bases, there was a span of 12 bases. CDR3 residues: CASSSSGAPYEQYF. CDR3 bases: TGTGCCAGCAGTTCCTCAGGGGCCCCCTACGAGCAGTACTTC.